This TCR beta chain was identified during a study of blood T cell repertoires in COVID-19. The assay was immunoSEQ multiplex PCR, and TCRdb's table has in-frame clones only and misses some. The sample consists of 450,000 or so clones, about 90% of them appearing once. V shed 1 base and J shed 9 bases, with 18 bases lying between them. Germline V gene sequence: CDR1 GTSNPN, CDR2 SVGIG (reference sequence). The CDR3 is 14 residues long. The sequenced sample was peripheral blood. The sequence was obtained from a man aged 18 to 29 with COVID-19, enrolled during active disease. The chain carries TRBV30 and TRBJ2-5, with a tentative D call TRBD2 (7 bases). The CDR3 loop reads CAWSEAAGARAQYF. The DNA of the CDR3 is TGTGCCTGGAGTGAAGCCGCGGGGGCAAGGGCCCAGTACTTC.